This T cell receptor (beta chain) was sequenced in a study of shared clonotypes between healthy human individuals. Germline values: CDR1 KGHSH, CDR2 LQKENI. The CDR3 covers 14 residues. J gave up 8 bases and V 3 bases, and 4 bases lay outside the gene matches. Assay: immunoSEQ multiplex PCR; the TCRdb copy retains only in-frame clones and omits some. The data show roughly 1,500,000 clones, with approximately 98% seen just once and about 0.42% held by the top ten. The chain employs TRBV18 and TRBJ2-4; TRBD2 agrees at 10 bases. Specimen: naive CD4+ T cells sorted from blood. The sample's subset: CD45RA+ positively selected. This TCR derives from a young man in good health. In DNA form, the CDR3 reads TGTGCCAGCTCACCGACCCTAGCGGGAGACATTCAGTACTTC. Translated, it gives CASSPTLAGDIQYF.